This T cell receptor (beta chain) was recorded in a study of T cell repertoires in cytomegalovirus infection (dated by TCRdb to the late 2010s). General notes on the study: Alongside well-studied HLA-B-restricted epitopes, the peptide stimulations were aimed at recently identified HLA-C-restricted CMV epitopes, whose presentation resists viral immunomodulation. Donor HLA type was relevant to the analysis, as public TCR beta signatures indicated carriage of CMV infection together with the matching HLA type.

The label giving this sample's treatment or condition can be read as: in vitro stimulation with specific CMV peptide epitopes to enrich CMV-specific T cells. The germline V gene supplies CDR1 SGHVS and CDR2 FQNEAQ. The CDR3, cysteine through phenylalanine, is 15 amino acids long. Left in the record is the CDR3 DNA by itself, 45 bases read in frame from the first base. V is pared back by 0 bases and J by 4 bases, with 12 bases lying between the germline termini. This clonotype was counted between two and nine times. Its antigen has not been determined. Nothing much larger sits one base from this clone, and base qualities are not available. Broad study findings and their caveats: Cumulative frequency of public TCR beta family members discriminated carriers of CMV infection plus the relevant HLA type in this cohort and an independent 352-donor cohort. The ex vivo response was dominated by HLA-C-restricted CMV-specific TCR beta clonotypes, which also provided the single most frequent clonotype in two of eight donors.

The sequencer listed for this sample is Illumina HiSeq 1500. TCRdb reanalyzed the raw reads on its own, using fastp at Q25 for trimming and MiXCR for clone calling, and kept in-frame beta chains. CDR3 protein duplicates are merged, each entry listing the most common genes and DNA. The sample table contains about 890,000 distinct CDR3 sequences; only one count was recorded for approximately 31% of them. The top ten clones comprise roughly 13% of the sample. The sequence is built from TRBV7-8 and TRBJ1-1; matching of 6 bases hints at TRBD1 as the D gene. The source of this sequence is a human donor in good health (CMV status not recorded). Some clones in this sample may be carry-over from other donors' samples. The source material was cultured CD8+ T cells from PBMCs, sampled from culture after CMV antigen stimulation. This receptor carries the CDR3 CASSLAVGGGTEAFF. The DNA reads as follows: TGTGCCAGCAGCTTAGCGGTGGGGGGCGGCACTGAAGCTTTCTTT.